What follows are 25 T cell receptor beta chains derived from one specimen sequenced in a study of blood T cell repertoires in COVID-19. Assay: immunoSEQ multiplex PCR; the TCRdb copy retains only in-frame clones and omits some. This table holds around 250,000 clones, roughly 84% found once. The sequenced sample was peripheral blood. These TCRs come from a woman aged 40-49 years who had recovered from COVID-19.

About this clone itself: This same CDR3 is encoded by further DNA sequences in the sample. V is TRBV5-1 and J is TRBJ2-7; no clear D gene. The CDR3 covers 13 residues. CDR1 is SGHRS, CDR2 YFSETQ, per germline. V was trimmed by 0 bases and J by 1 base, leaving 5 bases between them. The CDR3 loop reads CASSLGQSYEQYF. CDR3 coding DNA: TGCGCCAGCAGCTTGGGGCAGTCCTACGAGCAGTACTTC. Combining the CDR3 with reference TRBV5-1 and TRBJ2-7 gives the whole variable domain KAGVTQTPRYLIKTRGQQVTLSCSPISGHRSVSWYQQTPGQGLQFLFEYFSETQRNKGNFPGRFSGRQFSNSRSEMNVSTLELGDSALYLCASSLGQSYEQYFGPGTRLTVT.

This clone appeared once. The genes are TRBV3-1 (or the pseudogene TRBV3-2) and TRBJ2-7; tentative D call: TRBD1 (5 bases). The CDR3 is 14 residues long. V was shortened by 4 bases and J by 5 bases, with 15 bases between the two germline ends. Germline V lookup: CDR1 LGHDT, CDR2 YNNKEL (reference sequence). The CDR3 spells CASSPGRERNEQYF. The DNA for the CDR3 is TGTGCCAGCAGCCCTGGCAGGGAAAGGAACGAGCAGTACTTC.

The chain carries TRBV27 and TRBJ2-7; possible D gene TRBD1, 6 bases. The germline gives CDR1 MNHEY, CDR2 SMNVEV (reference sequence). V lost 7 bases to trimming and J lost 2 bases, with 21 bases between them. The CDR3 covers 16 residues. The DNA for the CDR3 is TGTGCCAGCACCCCCCTGGCTTCACAGGGCACCTACGAGCAGTACTTC. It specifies CASTPLASQGTYEQYF.

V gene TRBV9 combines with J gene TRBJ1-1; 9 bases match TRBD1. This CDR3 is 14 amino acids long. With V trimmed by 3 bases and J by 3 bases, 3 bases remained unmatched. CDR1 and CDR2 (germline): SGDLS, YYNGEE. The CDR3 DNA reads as TGTGCCAGCAGCGGCCGGACAGGGGACACTGAAGCTTTCTTT. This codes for CASSGRTGDTEAFF.

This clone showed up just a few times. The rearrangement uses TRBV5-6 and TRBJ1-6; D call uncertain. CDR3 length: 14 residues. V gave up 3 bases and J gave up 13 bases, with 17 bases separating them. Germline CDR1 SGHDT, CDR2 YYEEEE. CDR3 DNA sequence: TGTGCCAGCAGCTCACTAAAGACCGTGAGCCCCCTCCACTTT. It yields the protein CASSSLKTVSPLHF. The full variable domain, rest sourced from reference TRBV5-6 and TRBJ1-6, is DAGVTQSPTHLIKTRGQQVTLRCSPKSGHDTVSWYQQALGQGPQFIFQYYEEEERQRGNFPDRFSGHQFPNYSSELNVNALLLGDSALYLCASSSLKTVSPLHFGNGTRLTVT.

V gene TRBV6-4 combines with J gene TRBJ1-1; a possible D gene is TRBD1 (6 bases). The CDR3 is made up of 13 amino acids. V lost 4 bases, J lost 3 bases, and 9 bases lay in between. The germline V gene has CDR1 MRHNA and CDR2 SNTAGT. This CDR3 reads CASSANRDTEAFF. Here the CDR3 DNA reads TGTGCCAGCAGTGCAAACAGGGACACTGAAGCTTTCTTT.

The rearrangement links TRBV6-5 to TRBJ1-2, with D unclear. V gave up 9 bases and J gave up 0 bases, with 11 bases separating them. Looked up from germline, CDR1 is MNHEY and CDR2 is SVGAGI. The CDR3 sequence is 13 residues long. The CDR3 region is CASWAAANYGYTF. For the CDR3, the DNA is TGTGCCAGTTGGGCAGCAGCTAACTATGGCTACACCTTC.

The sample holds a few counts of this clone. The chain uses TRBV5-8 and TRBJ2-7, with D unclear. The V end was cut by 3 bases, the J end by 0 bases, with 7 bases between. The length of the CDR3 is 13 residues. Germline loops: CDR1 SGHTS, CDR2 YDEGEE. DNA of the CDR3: TGTGCCAGCAGCTCCTACTTCTCCTACGAGCAGTACTTC. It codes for CASSSYFSYEQYF.

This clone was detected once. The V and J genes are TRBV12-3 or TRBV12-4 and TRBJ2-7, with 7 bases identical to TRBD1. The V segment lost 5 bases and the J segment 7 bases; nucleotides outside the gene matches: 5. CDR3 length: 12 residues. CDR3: CASSEGAPEQYF. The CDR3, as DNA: TGTGCCAGCAGTGAGGGGGCGCCTGAGCAGTACTTC.

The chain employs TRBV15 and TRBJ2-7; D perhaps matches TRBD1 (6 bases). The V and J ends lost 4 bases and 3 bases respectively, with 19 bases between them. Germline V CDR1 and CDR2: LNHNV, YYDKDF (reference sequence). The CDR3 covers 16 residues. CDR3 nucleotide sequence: TGTGCCACCAGCAAAAACCCACAGGGCGAAGGCTACGAGCAGTACTTC. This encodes CATSKNPQGEGYEQYF. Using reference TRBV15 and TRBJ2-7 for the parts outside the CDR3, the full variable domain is DAMVIQNPRYQVTQFGKPVTLSCSQTLNHNVMYWYQQKSSQAPKLLFHYYDKDFNNEADTPDNFQSRRPNTSFCFLDIRSPGLGDTAMYLCATSKNPQGEGYEQYFGPGTRLTVT.

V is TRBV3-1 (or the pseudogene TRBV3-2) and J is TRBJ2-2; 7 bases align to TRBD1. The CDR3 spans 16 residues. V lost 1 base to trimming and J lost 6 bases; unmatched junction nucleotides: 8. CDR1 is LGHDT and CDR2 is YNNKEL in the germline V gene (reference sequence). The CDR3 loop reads CASSQVNRGRAGELFF. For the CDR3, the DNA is TGTGCCAGCAGCCAAGTTAACAGGGGAAGGGCCGGGGAGCTGTTTTTT.

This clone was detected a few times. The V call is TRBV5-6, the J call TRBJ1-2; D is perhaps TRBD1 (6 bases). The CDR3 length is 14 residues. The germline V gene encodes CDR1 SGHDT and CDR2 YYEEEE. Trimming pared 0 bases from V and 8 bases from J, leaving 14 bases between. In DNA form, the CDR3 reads TGTGCCAGCAGCTTGGCACAGGGTGAGGACGGCTACACCTTC. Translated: CASSLAQGEDGYTF.

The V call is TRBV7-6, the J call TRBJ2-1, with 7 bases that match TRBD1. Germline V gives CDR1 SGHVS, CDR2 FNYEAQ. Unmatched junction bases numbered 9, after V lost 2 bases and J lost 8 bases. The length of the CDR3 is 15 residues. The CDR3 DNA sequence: TGTGCCAGCAGCTTAAGCGTAAGGGGGCCTTATGAGCAGTTCTTC. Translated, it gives CASSLSVRGPYEQFF.

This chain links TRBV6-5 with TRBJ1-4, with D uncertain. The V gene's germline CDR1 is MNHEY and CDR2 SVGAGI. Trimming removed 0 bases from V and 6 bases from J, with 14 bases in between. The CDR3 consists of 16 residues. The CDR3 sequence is CASSYSSGLGDEKLFF. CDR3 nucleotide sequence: TGTGCCAGCAGTTACTCGTCCGGATTAGGAGATGAAAAACTGTTTTTT.

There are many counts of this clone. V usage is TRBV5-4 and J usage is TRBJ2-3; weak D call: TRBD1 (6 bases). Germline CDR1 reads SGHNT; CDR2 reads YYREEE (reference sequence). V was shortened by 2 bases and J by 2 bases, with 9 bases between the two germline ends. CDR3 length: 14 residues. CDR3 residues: CASSFQGTTDTQYF. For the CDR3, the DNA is TGTGCCAGCAGCTTCCAGGGGACCACAGATACGCAGTATTTT.

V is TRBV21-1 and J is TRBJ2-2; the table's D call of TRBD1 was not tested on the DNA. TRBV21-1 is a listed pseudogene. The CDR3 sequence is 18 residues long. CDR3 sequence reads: CASSKTSPDRAQAGELFF. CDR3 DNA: TGTGCCAGCAGCAAAACCAGTCCGGACAGGGCTCAAGCCGGGGAGCTGTTTTTT.

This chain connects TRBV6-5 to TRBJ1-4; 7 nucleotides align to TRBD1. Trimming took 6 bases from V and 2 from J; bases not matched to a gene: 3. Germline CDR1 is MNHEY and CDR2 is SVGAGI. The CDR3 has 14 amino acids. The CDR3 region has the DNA TGTGCCAGCAGAACGACAGGGACTAATGAAAAACTGTTTTTT. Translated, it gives CASRTTGTNEKLFF.

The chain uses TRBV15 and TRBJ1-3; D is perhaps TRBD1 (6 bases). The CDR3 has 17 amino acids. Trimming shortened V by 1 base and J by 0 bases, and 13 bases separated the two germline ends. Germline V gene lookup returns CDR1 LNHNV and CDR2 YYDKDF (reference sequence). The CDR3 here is CATSRGQAILSGNTIYF. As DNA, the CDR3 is TGTGCCACCAGCAGAGGACAGGCGATCCTCTCTGGAAACACCATATATTTT.

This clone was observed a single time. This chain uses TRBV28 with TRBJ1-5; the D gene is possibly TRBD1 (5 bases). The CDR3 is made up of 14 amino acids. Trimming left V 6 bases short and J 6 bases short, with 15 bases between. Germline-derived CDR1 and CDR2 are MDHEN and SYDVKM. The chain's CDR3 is CASRRGLVGQPQHF. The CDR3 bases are TGTGCCAGCAGACGGGGGTTGGTCGGTCAGCCCCAGCATTTT.

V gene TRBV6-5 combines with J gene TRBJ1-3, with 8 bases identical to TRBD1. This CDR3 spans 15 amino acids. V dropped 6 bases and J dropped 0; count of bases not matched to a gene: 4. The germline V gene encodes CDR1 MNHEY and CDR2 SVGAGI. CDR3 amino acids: CASSGQGYSGNTIYF. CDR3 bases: TGTGCCAGCAGCGGACAGGGTTACTCTGGAAACACCATATATTTT.

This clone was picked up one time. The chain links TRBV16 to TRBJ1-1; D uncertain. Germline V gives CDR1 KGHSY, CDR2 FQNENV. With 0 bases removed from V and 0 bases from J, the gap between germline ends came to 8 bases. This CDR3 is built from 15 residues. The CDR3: CASSQSYGMNTEAFF. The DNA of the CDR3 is TGTGCCAGCAGCCAATCCTACGGTATGAACACTGAAGCTTTCTTT.

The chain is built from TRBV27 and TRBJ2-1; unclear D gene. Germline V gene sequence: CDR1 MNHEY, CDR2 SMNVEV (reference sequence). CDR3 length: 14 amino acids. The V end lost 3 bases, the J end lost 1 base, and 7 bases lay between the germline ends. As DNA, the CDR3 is TGTGCCAGCAGTTTCGCAGGATCCTACAATGAGCAGTTCTTC. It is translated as CASSFAGSYNEQFF.

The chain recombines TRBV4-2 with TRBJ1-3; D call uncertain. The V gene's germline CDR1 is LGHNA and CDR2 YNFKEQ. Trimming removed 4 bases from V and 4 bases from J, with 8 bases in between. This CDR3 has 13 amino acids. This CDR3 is CASSLFGGNTIYF. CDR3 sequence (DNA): TGTGCCAGCAGCCTTTTCGGGGGAAACACCATATATTTT.

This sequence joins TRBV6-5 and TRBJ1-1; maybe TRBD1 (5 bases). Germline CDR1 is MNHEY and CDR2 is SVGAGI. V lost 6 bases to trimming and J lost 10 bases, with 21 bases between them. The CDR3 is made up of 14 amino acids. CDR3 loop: CASRKIADIFAAFF. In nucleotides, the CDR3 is TGTGCCAGCAGAAAAATCGCGGACATCTTCGCAGCTTTCTTT.

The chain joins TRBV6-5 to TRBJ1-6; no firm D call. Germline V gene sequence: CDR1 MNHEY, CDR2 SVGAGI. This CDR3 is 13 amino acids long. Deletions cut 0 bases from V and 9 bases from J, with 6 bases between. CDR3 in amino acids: CASSYSTPSPLHF. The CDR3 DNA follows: TGTGCCAGCAGTTACTCGACTCCTTCACCCCTCCACTTT.